This entry describes one T cell receptor beta chain. Cohort assignment relied on participant-reported clinical history. This sample was taken from a study of blood T cell repertoires in COVID-19. Whole-study context: T cells, B-cell-depleted T cells, or PBMCs supplied cDNA or gDNA.

Original methodology: Reference gene primer amplification gave estimated nucleated cell counts. The protocol was immunoSEQ multiplex PCR, while the TCRdb copy is restricted to in-frame clones and leaves out a portion. That table gives V, J and clone size, and the DNA gave D and trimming. The repertoire holds about 380,000 clones, with roughly 87% as singletons. With 8 bases clipped from V and 6 bases from J, the junction kept 10 bases outside the gene matches. CDR3 length equals 13 residues. Germline CDR1 reads SGHDN; CDR2 reads FVKESK. Sequenced material: PBMCs or T cells enriched from blood (not recorded which). The receptor's source is a woman aged 25 to 39 who had recovered from COVID-19. The genes are TRBV14 and TRBJ2-7; TRBD2 aligns across 7 bases. CDR3 loop: CASARDYFLEQYF. CDR3 in DNA: TGTGCCAGCGCTCGGGACTATTTTCTCGAGCAGTACTTC.